The 18 T cell receptor beta chains reported below all come from one sample, sequenced in a study of blood T cell repertoires in COVID-19. Using immunoSEQ multiplex PCR, the repertoire was profiled, and TCRdb retains in-frame clones only, with some absent. The sample holds 150,000 or so clones, about 85% seen once. Sequencing input: peripheral blood. Receptors originate from a human donor in a cohort sampled during active COVID-19.

The rearrangement uses TRBV2 and TRBJ2-7, with TRBD1 matching 7 bases. The CDR3 is 14 amino acids. V shed 8 bases and J 4 bases; nucleotides not matched to a gene: 11. Germline V CDR1 and CDR2: SNHLY, FYNNEI. In nucleotides, the CDR3 is TGTGCCAGCCTCCAGAACAGGGGACCTTACGAGCAGTACTTC. This gives the protein CASLQNRGPYEQYF. Based on the CDR3 plus reference TRBV2 and TRBJ2-7, the full variable domain is EPEVTQTPSHQVTQMGQEVILRCVPISNHLYFYWYRQILGQKVEFLVSFYNNEISEKSEIFDDQFSVERPDGSNFTLKIRSTKLEDSAMYFCASLQNRGPYEQYFGPGTRLTVT.

The J gene is TRBJ1-5, the V gene TRBV3-1 (or the pseudogene TRBV3-2); TRBD1 is a possible D gene (5 bases). The V gene lost 4 bases and the J gene lost 3 bases, with 10 bases spanning the gap. CDR3 length: 14 residues. Per the germline V gene, CDR1 is LGHDT and CDR2 is YNNKEL (reference sequence). The CDR3 sequence: CASSRDFSNQPQHF. The CDR3 DNA reads TGTGCCAGCAGCCGGGACTTTTCCAATCAGCCCCAGCATTTT.

The genes are TRBV10-1 and TRBJ2-5, with a weak D call TRBD2 (7 bases). Looked up from germline, CDR1 is WNHNN and CDR2 is SYGVQD (reference sequence). The CDR3 is 14 residues long. V lost 6 bases, J lost 5 bases, and 16 bases lay in between. The CDR3 reads CASSLGGEWETQYF. Written as DNA, the CDR3 is TGCGCCAGCAGCCTAGGGGGGGAGTGGGAGACCCAGTACTTC.

This sequence joins TRBV19 and TRBJ1-4; 10 bases fit TRBD1. Germline V gene sequence: CDR1 LNHDA, CDR2 SQIVND (reference sequence). This CDR3 region has 15 residues. The V gene end was trimmed by 5 bases and the J gene end by 0 bases; junction bases not matched to a gene: 0. For the CDR3, the DNA is TGTGCCAGTAGTGGGACAGGGGCAACTAATGAAAAACTGTTTTTT. The encoded protein is CASSGTGATNEKLFF.

This chain joins TRBV5-6 and TRBJ2-7; D perhaps matches TRBD2 (6 bases). Germline CDR1 is SGHDT and CDR2 is YYEEEE. This CDR3 is built from 15 residues. With 0 bases removed from V and 3 bases from J, the gap between germline ends came to 13 bases. The CDR3 reads CASSLAGTALYEQYF. DNA for the CDR3: TGTGCCAGCAGCTTGGCCGGGACTGCCCTCTACGAGCAGTACTTC.

The chain is built from TRBV5-4 and TRBJ1-2, with 7 nucleotides matching TRBD1. Germline V CDR1 and CDR2: SGHNT, YYREEE (reference sequence). The CDR3 extends over 15 amino acids. V lost 6 bases, J lost 7 bases, and 15 bases stayed unmatched. The chain's CDR3 is CASTINTGVLTGYTF. The CDR3 DNA is TGTGCCAGCACCATAAATACAGGGGTCCTAACTGGCTACACCTTC.

The chain couples TRBV25-1 to TRBJ1-5, with TRBD1 identical over 7 bases. Germline-derived CDR1 and CDR2 are MGHDK and SYGVNS. The CDR3 runs 17 residues. J lost 5 bases, V lost 8 bases, and 18 bases had no gene match. CDR3 residues: CASPVQGDPIADQPQHF. The CDR3 DNA reads TGTGCCAGCCCCGTCCAGGGGGATCCTATAGCGGATCAGCCCCAGCATTTT.

The V gene is TRBV24-1, the J gene TRBJ1-5; D is uncertain. Trimming took off 9 bases at V and 0 bases at J, with 11 bases between the two ends. The CDR3 sequence is 14 residues long. Per the germline V gene, CDR1 is KGHDR and CDR2 is SFDVKD. The CDR3 sequence is CATGRENSNQPQHF. CDR3 nucleotide sequence: TGTGCCACCGGTCGGGAAAATAGCAATCAGCCCCAGCATTTT.

The chain is built from TRBV19 and TRBJ2-7; D may be TRBD2 (6 bases). V was trimmed by 9 bases and J by 4 bases, leaving 28 bases between them. This CDR3 contains 17 residues. The germline V gene has CDR1 LNHDA and CDR2 SQIVND (reference sequence). CDR3 sequence reads: CASQSSLGEDGLYEQYF. In DNA, the CDR3 is TGTGCCAGCCAATCCTCTCTGGGGGAGGACGGGTTATACGAGCAGTACTTC.

This clone has only a few counts. J is TRBJ2-3 and V is TRBV9; 7 nucleotides match TRBD1. Germline-derived CDR1 and CDR2 are SGDLS and YYNGEE. Trimming took 2 bases from V and 8 from J; bases not matched to a gene: 8. The CDR3 length is 14 residues. The CDR3 sequence: CASSVQTGNPTQYF. Here the CDR3 DNA reads TGTGCCAGCAGCGTCCAGACAGGGAACCCTACGCAGTATTTT.

This chain connects TRBV7-2 to TRBJ2-2, with 10 positions matching TRBD2. The germline V gene has CDR1 SGHTA and CDR2 FQGNSA. The CDR3 spans 16 residues. V was pared by 3 bases and J by 0 bases, with 1 base of the junction left unmatched. The chain's CDR3 is CASSFLAGANTGELFF. CDR3 nucleotides: TGTGCCAGCAGCTTTCTAGCGGGGGCGAACACCGGGGAGCTGTTTTTT. The full variable domain, rest sourced from reference TRBV7-2 and TRBJ2-2, is GAGVSQSPSNKVTEKGKDVELRCDPISGHTALYWYRQSLGQGLEFLIYFQGNSAPDKSGLPSDRFSAERTGGSVSTLTIQRTQQEDSAVYLCASSFLAGANTGELFFGEGSRLTVL.

This clone appeared a single time. The chain uses TRBV2 and TRBJ1-4; D possibly corresponds to TRBD1 (5 bases). CDR3 length: 15 residues. Trimming took 6 bases from V and 8 from J, leaving 19 bases between them. The V gene's germline CDR1 is SNHLY and CDR2 FYNNEI. DNA for the CDR3: TGTGCCAGCAGGCCCCTGACAGCGGGGGGAGAAAAACTGTTTTTT. Translating gives CASRPLTAGGEKLFF.

This chain connects TRBV20-1 to TRBJ1-1; D is uncertain. The length of the CDR3 is 11 residues. Trimming removed 0 bases from V and 8 bases from J, with 7 bases in between. Germline CDR1 and CDR2: DFQATT and SNEGSKA (reference sequence). The CDR3 here is CSARDREEAFF. Here the CDR3 DNA reads TGCAGTGCTAGAGATAGGGAGGAAGCTTTCTTT.

The chain links TRBV24-1 to TRBJ1-5; no reliable D call. The CDR3 runs to 14 residues. CDR1 is KGHDR, CDR2 SFDVKD, per germline. V was shortened by 4 bases and J by 1 base, with 7 bases between the two germline ends. DNA for the CDR3: TGTGCCACCAGTGAGGAGGGCAGCAATCAGCCCCAGCATTTT. This sequence encodes CATSEEGSNQPQHF.

CDR3 in amino acids: CASSSDNTGGETQYF. For the CDR3, the DNA is TGTGCCAGCAGCTCAGATAATACAGGGGGAGAGACCCAGTACTTC. J is TRBJ2-5 and V is TRBV7-8; 8 bases align to TRBD1. Trimming took 4 bases from V and 4 from J; bases not matched to a gene: 8. This CDR3 has 15 amino acids. Per germline, CDR1 SGHVS and CDR2 FQNEAQ.

This chain links TRBV29-1 with TRBJ2-3, with a possible D match to TRBD1 (6 bases). The CDR3 sequence is 17 residues long. V was shortened by 3 bases and J by 1 base, with 20 bases between the two germline ends. In germline, CDR1 is SQVTM, CDR2 ANQGSEA. CDR3: CSVEGQGLSSGTDTQYF. The CDR3 DNA is TGCAGCGTTGAGGGCCAGGGGCTATCCTCGGGCACAGATACGCAGTATTTT.

The chain combines TRBV6-5 with TRBJ1-6, with TRBD1 identical over 8 bases. The trim removed 9 bases at V and 10 bases at J, leaving 8 bases unmatched. Germline CDR1 is MNHEY and CDR2 is SVGAGI. The CDR3 has 13 amino acids. The CDR3 bases are TGTGCCAGTCTAGACAGGGGAGGATCACCCCTCCACTTT. Residues: CASLDRGGSPLHF.

The chain employs TRBV6-2 or TRBV6-3 and TRBJ1-1, with 7 bases aligning to TRBD1. V shed 6 bases and J 7 bases; nucleotides not matched to a gene: 14. The CDR3 has 15 residues. Germline CDR1 MNHEY, CDR2 SVGEGT. The CDR3 protein is CASSSFQGGGSEAFF. CDR3 in DNA: TGTGCCAGCAGCTCATTCCAGGGGGGTGGAAGTGAAGCTTTCTTT.